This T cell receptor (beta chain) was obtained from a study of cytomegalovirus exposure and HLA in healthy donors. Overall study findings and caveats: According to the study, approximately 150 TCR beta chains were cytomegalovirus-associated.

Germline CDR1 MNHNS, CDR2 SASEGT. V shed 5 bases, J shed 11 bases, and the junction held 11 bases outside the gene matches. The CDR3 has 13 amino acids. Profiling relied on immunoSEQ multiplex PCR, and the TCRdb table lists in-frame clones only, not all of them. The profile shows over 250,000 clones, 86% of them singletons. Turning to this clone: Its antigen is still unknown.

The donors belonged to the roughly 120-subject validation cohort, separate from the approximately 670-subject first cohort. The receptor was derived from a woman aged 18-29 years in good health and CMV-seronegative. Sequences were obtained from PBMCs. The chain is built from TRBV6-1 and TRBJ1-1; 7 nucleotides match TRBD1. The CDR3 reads CASSPTGDATAFF. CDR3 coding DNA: TGTGCCAGCAGTCCTACAGGGGACGCCACGGCTTTCTTT.